This entry lists 2 T cell receptor beta chains sequenced from one sample in a study of T cells after yellow fever vaccination. TCRdb called the 5' RACE reads again in MiXCR, with one record for every CDR3 protein. This sample has some 350,000 distinct CDR3 sequences, with approximately 6% found just once. This specimen consisted of PBMCs, obtained 5 days after the yellow fever booster vaccination. The receptors originated from a man aged 25 to 40 who received the YFV17D yellow fever vaccine.

This clonotype was seen repeatedly, ten times or more. J is TRBJ2-5 and V is TRBV2; D assignment may be TRBD1 or TRBD2 (5 bases each). Trimming removed 5 bases at V and 5 bases at J, with 12 bases between. There are 13 residues in the CDR3. The germline gives CDR1 SNHLY, CDR2 FYNNEI. CDR3 DNA: TGTGCCAGCAGTCCCCAGGGACGGGAGACCCAGTACTTC. Amino acid sequence: CASSPQGRETQYF.

In nucleotides, the CDR3 is TGCAGCGTTCGAGGGGGGTATGGGCAGTACTTC. This sequence encodes CSVRGGYGQYF. The J gene is TRBJ2-7, the V gene TRBV29-1; possibly TRBD1 or TRBD2 for D (6 bases each). The CDR3 length is 11 residues. Trimming removed 5 bases at V and 9 bases at J, with 14 bases between. The germline CDR1 and CDR2 sequences are SQVTM and ANQGSEA.